The 17 T cell receptor beta chains presented below share a single source sample, sequenced in a study of T-cell reconstitution after alpha-beta-depleted transplantation in children. The authors prepared the TCRbeta library with unique molecular identifiers. One entry per CDR3 protein results from TCRdb running MiXCR on the PCR reads. The table includes around 370,000 distinct CDR3 sequences, around a tenth detected once. The material was PBMCs from the stem cell graft donor, obtained from the stem cell graft. These TCRs come from a human donor who donated a stem cell graft to a child with acute lymphoblastic leukemia.

The V call is TRBV20-1, the J call TRBJ2-1; 8 positions match TRBD2. Germline CDR1 and CDR2: DFQATT and SNEGSKA (reference sequence). V dropped 5 bases and J dropped 4; count of bases not matched to a gene: 10. This CDR3 has 15 amino acids. The DNA for the CDR3 is TGCAGTGCTGGGATTAGCGGGATGGGGTACAATGAGCAGTTCTTC. The encoded protein is CSAGISGMGYNEQFF.

This clonotype was found a few times. The chain joins TRBV20-1 to TRBJ1-1; TRBD1 matches 8 bases. Germline values: CDR1 DFQATT, CDR2 SNEGSKA (reference sequence). The V and J ends lost 6 bases and 0 bases, in that order; junction bases with no gene match: 3. The length of the CDR3 is 13 residues. CDR3 sequence reads: CSAPGQVNTEAFF. For the CDR3, the DNA is TGCAGTGCCCCGGGACAGGTGAACACTGAAGCTTTCTTT.

The chain combines TRBV4-2 with TRBJ2-7, with TRBD2 matching 13 bases. With V trimmed by 3 bases and J by 2 bases, 19 bases remained unmatched. Germline loops: CDR1 LGHNA, CDR2 YNFKEQ. The CDR3 is 21 residues long. The CDR3: CASSHGSAGTSGIPLAYEQYF. CDR3 in DNA: TGTGCCAGCAGCCATGGATCCGCCGGGACTAGCGGGATCCCTTTGGCCTACGAGCAGTACTTC.

This clonotype came up a few times. The chain combines TRBV5-1 with TRBJ2-1; weak D call: TRBD2 (6 bases). Per germline, CDR1 SGHRS and CDR2 YFSETQ. Trimming removed 3 bases from V and 9 bases from J, with 28 bases in between. This CDR3 contains 18 residues. The chain's CDR3 is CASSYLSGGTLAGGEQFF. The DNA for the CDR3 is TGCGCCAGCAGCTACCTGAGTGGGGGGACTCTAGCAGGAGGTGAGCAGTTCTTC.

The sample holds a few counts of this clonotype. This sequence joins TRBV12-3 or TRBV12-4 and TRBJ2-1, with 10 bases fitting TRBD2. This CDR3 has 12 residues. V was pared by 5 bases and J by 15 bases, with 7 bases of the junction left unmatched. DNA for the CDR3: TGTGCCAGCAGTCACCTAGCGGGAGCCCCGTTCTTC. Its protein product is CASSHLAGAPFF.

The chain links TRBV25-1 to TRBJ2-2; the D call may be TRBD1 or TRBD2 (7 bases each). Germline V gives CDR1 MGHDK, CDR2 SYGVNS. The CDR3 consists of 15 residues. Trimming removed 9 bases at V and 6 bases at J, with 20 bases between. The CDR3 reads CASARGGGASGELFF. CDR3 sequence (DNA): TGTGCCAGTGCCAGGGGGGGGGGCGCATCCGGGGAGCTGTTTTTT. The variable domain in full, with the rest retrieved from reference TRBV25-1 and TRBJ2-2, is EADIYQTPRYLVIGTGKKITLECSQTMGHDKMYWYQQDPGMELHLIHYSYGVNSTEKGDLSSESTVSRIRTEHFPLTLESARPSHTSQYLCASARGGGASGELFFGEGSRLTVL.

The CDR3: CASEASGPSSYNEQFF. The CDR3, as DNA: TGTGCCAGCGAGGCTAGCGGGCCGAGCTCCTACAATGAGCAGTTCTTC. The rearrangement uses TRBV6-1 and TRBJ2-1; 8 bases map to TRBD2. J was trimmed by 0 bases and V by 8 bases; bases with no gene match: 9. Germline V lookup: CDR1 MNHNS, CDR2 SASEGT. The length of the CDR3 is 16 residues.

This clonotype was seen many times. The chain uses TRBV6-2 or TRBV6-3 and TRBJ2-7; D is unclear. Trimming cost V 5 bases and J 0 bases, with 8 bases left between them. Germline lookup yields CDR1 MNHEY and CDR2 SVGEGT. The CDR3 is 13 residues long. CDR3 DNA sequence: TGTGCCAGCAGTCGGACGGGCTCCTACGAGCAGTACTTC. As protein: CASSRTGSYEQYF.

This clonotype was detected ten times or more. The rearrangement joins TRBV7-2 to TRBJ1-1; D not certain. V lost 0 bases and J lost 11, with 10 bases in between. The CDR3 sequence is 12 residues long. Germline CDR1 reads SGHTA; CDR2 reads FQGNSA. CDR3 coding DNA: TGTGCCAGCAGCTTAGCGCGGTCTAGCGCTTTCTTT. Protein: CASSLARSSAFF.

This chain joins TRBV20-1 and TRBJ1-6; D might be TRBD1 (6 bases). V was pared by 0 bases and J by 5 bases, with 14 bases between. Germline CDR1 DFQATT, CDR2 SNEGSKA (reference sequence). The CDR3 loop spans 16 amino acids. CDR3 coding DNA: TGCAGTGCTAGAGATCCGACAGGCCCCAATAATTCACCCCTCCACTTT. This encodes CSARDPTGPNNSPLHF.

This chain connects TRBV20-1 to TRBJ2-5; TRBD2 matches 8 bases. This CDR3 is built from 15 residues. Trimming took 7 bases from V and 5 from J; bases not matched to a gene: 15. Germline V gene sequence: CDR1 DFQATT, CDR2 SNEGSKA (reference sequence). The CDR3: CSVYSGTIHGETQYF. The CDR3 region has the DNA TGCAGTGTATATAGCGGGACCATCCACGGGGAGACCCAGTACTTC.

V gene TRBV25-1 combines with J gene TRBJ2-7; no definite D call. The V gene lost 2 bases and the J gene lost 1 base, with 6 bases spanning the gap. The CDR3 has 13 residues. Germline lookup yields CDR1 MGHDK and CDR2 SYGVNS. The CDR3 nucleotides read TGTGCCAGCAGTGAACCGTCGTCCTACGAGCAGTACTTC. It yields the protein CASSEPSSYEQYF.

The chain carries TRBV9 and TRBJ1-1, with a possible D match to TRBD1 (6 bases). Germline V gene lookup returns CDR1 SGDLS and CDR2 YYNGEE. V was shortened by 2 bases and J by 4 bases, with 30 bases between the two germline ends. CDR3 length: 20 residues. CDR3 region: CASSVLPYIGHRAESTEAFF. The CDR3 DNA is TGTGCCAGCAGCGTCCTCCCGTATATAGGTCACAGGGCCGAGTCCACTGAAGCTTTCTTT.

Ten or more counts support this clonotype. This sequence joins TRBV28 and TRBJ2-3, with D perhaps matching TRBD2 (5 bases). In germline, CDR1 is MDHEN, CDR2 SYDVKM. V was pared by 6 bases and J by 8 bases, with 12 bases between. The CDR3 is 12 residues long. The CDR3 region has the DNA TGTGCCAGCAGATCCGCCGAGGGTACGCAGTATTTT. It yields the protein CASRSAEGTQYF.

This clonotype was picked up a small number of times. This chain links TRBV27 with TRBJ2-5, with D hard to call. Looked up from germline, CDR1 is MNHEY and CDR2 is SMNVEV (reference sequence). V lost 5 bases and J 5 bases, leaving 12 bases between the germline ends. This CDR3 contains 13 residues. In DNA form, the CDR3 reads TGTGCCAGCAGTCGCCGCCCTAAGGAGACCCAGTACTTC. Translating it yields CASSRRPKETQYF.

The rearrangement uses TRBV15 and TRBJ2-7; 8 bases are shared with TRBD2. CDR3 length: 14 residues. V trimming: 4 bases; J trimming: 1 base; junction bases outside the gene matches: 3. Germline CDR1 reads LNHNV; CDR2 reads YYDKDF (reference sequence). The CDR3 region has the DNA TGTGCCACCAGCACCGTAGCGGGATCCTACGAGCAGTACTTC. Translation: CATSTVAGSYEQYF.

The chain combines TRBV10-2 with TRBJ2-7, with unresolved D. Trimming removed 0 bases at V and 6 bases at J, with 9 bases between. This CDR3 comprises 13 residues. Germline V gives CDR1 WSHSY, CDR2 SAAADI. CDR3 residues: CASSESSSGEQYF. DNA for the CDR3: TGCGCCAGCAGTGAGTCGAGTTCGGGCGAGCAGTACTTC.